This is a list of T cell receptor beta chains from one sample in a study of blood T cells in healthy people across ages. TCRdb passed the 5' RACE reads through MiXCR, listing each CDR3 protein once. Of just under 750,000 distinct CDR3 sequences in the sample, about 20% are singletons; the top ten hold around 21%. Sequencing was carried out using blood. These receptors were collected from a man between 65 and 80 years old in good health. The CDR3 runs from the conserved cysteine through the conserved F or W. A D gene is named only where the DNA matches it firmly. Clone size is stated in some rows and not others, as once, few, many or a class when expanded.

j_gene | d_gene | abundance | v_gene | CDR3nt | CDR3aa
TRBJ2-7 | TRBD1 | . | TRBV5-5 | TGTGCCAGCAAATCAATAGGGACAGGGGGCTCCGAGCAGTACTTC | CASKSIGTGGSEQYF
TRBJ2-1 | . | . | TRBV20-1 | TGCAGTGCTAGAAAGGGACGTCCCAATGAGCAGCTCTTC | CSARKGRPNEQLF
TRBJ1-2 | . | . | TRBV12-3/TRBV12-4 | TGTGCCAGCAGCGGGTTCTATGGCTACACCTTC | CASSGFYGYTF
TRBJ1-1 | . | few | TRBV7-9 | TGTGCCAGCAGCCAACAGCCGAGGGACACTGAAGCTTTCTTT | CASSQQPRDTEAFF
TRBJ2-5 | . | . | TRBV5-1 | TGCGCCAGCAGCTTGGGGCATTATCAAGAGACCCAGTACTTC | CASSLGHYQETQYF
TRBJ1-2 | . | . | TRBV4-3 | TGCGCCAGCAGCCAAGTGATCTCCGGTAACTATGGCTACACCTTC | CASSQVISGNYGYTF
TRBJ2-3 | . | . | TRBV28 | TGTGCCAGCAGCTTTTCAGGGCGAGCAGATACGCAGTATTTT | CASSFSGRADTQYF
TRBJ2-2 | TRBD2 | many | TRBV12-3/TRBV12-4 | TGTGCCAGCAGTAGCGGGAGTATGACCGGGGAGCTGTTTTTT | CASSSGSMTGELFF
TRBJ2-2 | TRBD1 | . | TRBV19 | TGTGCCAGTAGTGCGACAGGGGGGGTCGCCGGGGAGCTGTTTTTT | CASSATGGVAGELFF
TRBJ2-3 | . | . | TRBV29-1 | TGCAGCGTTGAAGAAGGAGGGTCAGATACGCAGTATTTT | CSVEEGGSDTQYF
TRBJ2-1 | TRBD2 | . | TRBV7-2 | TGTGCCAGCAGCCCGGATCTAGCGGGATCACACCAGTTCTTC | CASSPDLAGSHQFF
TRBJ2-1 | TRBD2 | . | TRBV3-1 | TGTGCCAGCAGCCAACGGGAGGACTACAATGAGCAGTTCTTC | CASSQREDYNEQFF
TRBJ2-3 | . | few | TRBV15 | TGTGCCACCAGCAGAGACGGTTCGGACTCAGATACGCAGTATTTT | CATSRDGSDSDTQYF
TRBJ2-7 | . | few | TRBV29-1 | TGCAGCGTTGAGGCGCCAGGGCAGGCCTACGAGCAGTACTTC | CSVEAPGQAYEQYF
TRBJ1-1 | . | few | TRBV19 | TGTGCCAGTAGTCCAACTCCGTTAGGCACTGAAGCTTTCTTT | CASSPTPLGTEAFF
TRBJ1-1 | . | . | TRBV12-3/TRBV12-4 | TGTGCCAGCGGGAGGACAGTTCTGAACACTGAAGCTTTCTTT | CASGRTVLNTEAFF
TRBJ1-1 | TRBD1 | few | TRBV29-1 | TGCAGCGGTGGACAGGGGAACACTGAAGCTTTCTTT | CSGGQGNTEAFF
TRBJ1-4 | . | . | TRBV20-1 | TGCAGTGCTACCTCCCGCGAAGGGACTAATGAAAAACTGTTTTTT | CSATSREGTNEKLFF
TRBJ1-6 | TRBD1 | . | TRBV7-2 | TGTGCCAGCAATGACAGGGGGCCTTCACCCCTCCACTTT | CASNDRGPSPLHF
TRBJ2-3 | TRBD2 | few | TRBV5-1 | TGCGCCAGCAGCCCGAGGACTAGCGAAGATACGCAGTATTTT | CASSPRTSEDTQYF
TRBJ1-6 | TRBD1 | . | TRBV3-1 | TGTGCCAGCAGCCAGGGACAGTTAAGTTCACCCCTCCACTTT | CASSQGQLSSPLHF
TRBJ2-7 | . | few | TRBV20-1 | TGCAGTGCTAGAGATTGGAACGAGCAGTACTTC | CSARDWNEQYF
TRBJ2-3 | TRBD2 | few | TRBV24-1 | TGTGCCACCGGGGCGGGAGGGCCTAGGGTTGAAGATACGCAGTATTTT | CATGAGGPRVEDTQYF
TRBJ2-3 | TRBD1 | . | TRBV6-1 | TGTGCCAGCAGACCACCGGGACAGGGGGCGAATACGCAGTATTTT | CASRPPGQGANTQYF
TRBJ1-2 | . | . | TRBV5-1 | TGCGCCAGCAGCAAATTTCTACAGGGAAATGACTATGGCTACACCTTC | CASSKFLQGNDYGYTF
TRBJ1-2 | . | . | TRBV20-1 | TGCAGTGCTTCCCAGGGGCGGGGGAGAGGGAATGGCTACACCTTC | CSASQGRGRGNGYTF
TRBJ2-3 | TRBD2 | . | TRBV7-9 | TGTGCCAGCATCCAGAGCGGGAGAGGAGATACGCAGTATTTT | CASIQSGRGDTQYF
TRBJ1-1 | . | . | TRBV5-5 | TGTGCCAGCAGCTTTGGGGAAGACAACACTGAAGCTTCCTTT | CASSFGEDNTEASF
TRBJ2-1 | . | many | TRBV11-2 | TGTGCCAGCAGCTGGCCAGCTTGCGAGCAGTTCTTC | CASSWPACEQFF
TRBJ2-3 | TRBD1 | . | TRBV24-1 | TGTGCCACCAGCGAGGGACAGGGAACAGATACGCAGTATTTT | CATSEGQGTDTQYF
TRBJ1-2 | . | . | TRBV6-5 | TGTGCCAGCAGTTACTCGTTACAGGGAAACTATGGCTACACCTTC | CASSYSLQGNYGYTF
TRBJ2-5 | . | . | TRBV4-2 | TGTGCCCGCAGCCAAGTTGGAGGAGAGACCCAGTACTTT | CARSQVGGETQYF
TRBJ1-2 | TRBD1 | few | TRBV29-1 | TGCAGCGTTGAAGCTACTCTTGGGACAGCCTATGGCTACACCTTC | CSVEATLGTAYGYTF
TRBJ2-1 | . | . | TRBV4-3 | TGCGCCGGCAGCTTAACAGCTGATTCCTACAATGAGCAGTTCTTC | CAGSLTADSYNEQFF
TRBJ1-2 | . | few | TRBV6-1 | TGTGCCAGCAGGGCTTTTGCCCTCGGAGTGAGTGGCTACACCTTC | CASRAFALGVSGYTF
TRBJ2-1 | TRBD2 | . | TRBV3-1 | TGTGCCAGCACTGCGACTAGCGGGGTCTCCTACAATGAGCAGTTCTTC | CASTATSGVSYNEQFF
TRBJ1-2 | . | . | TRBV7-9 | TGTGCCAGCAGCTTAGAGGCGATACTAACTAACTATGGCTACACCTTC | CASSLEAILTNYGYTF
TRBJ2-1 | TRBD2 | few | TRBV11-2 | TGTGCCAGCAGCTTAAGGCCTAGCGGGAGGGCCTTGGTTGGGAATGAGCAGTTCTTC | CASSLRPSGRALVGNEQFF
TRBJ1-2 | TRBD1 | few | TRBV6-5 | TGTGCCAGCAGTTACCAGGGACAGGGAGTCGGCTACACCTTC | CASSYQGQGVGYTF
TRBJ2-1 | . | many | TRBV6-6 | TGTGCCAGCAGCCTCAATGAGGGCAATGAGCAGTTCTTC | CASSLNEGNEQFF
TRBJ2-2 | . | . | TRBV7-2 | TGTGCCAGCAGCTTAGAAGGGGTCACCGGGGAGCTGTTTTTT | CASSLEGVTGELFF
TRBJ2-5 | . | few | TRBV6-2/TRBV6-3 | TGTGCCAGCAGATATGGACAAAACAAAGAGACCCAGTACTTC | CASRYGQNKETQYF
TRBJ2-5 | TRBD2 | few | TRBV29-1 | TGCAGCGTTGTAACTAGCGGGGCCAACCAAGAGACCCAGTACTTC | CSVVTSGANQETQYF
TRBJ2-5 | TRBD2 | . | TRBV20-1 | TGCAGTGCTCTACTAGCGTACGAGACCCAGTACTTC | CSALLAYETQYF
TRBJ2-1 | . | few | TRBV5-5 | TGTGCCAGCAGCTTGGAAAACACGAGGGGGAATGAGCAGTTCTTC | CASSLENTRGNEQFF
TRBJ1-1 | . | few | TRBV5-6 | TGTGCCAGCAGTGTCGGACTGGATGAAGCTTTCTTT | CASSVGLDEAFF
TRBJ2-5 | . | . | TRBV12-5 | TGTGCTAGTGGTATAGGACTCGCCCGAAAAGAGACCCAGTACTTC | CASGIGLARKETQYF
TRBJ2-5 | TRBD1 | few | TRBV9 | TGTGCCAGCAGCGTTCCCGGGACAGGGTCCGAGGAGACCCAGTACTTC | CASSVPGTGSEETQYF
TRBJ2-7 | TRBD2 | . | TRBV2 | TGTGCCAGCAGTGGAGGGACTAGCGGGGGAGGGTACGAGCAGTACTTC | CASSGGTSGGGYEQYF
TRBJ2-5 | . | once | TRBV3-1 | TGTGCCAGCAGCCAAGACGTTAGGGTAGAGACCCAGTACTTC | CASSQDVRVETQYF
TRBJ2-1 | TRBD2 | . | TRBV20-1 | TGCAGTGTTGGCTCAAGGGCGGGAGTTTACAATGAGCAGTTCTTC | CSVGSRAGVYNEQFF
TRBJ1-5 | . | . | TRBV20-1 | TGCAGTGCGGTAGGGGGGGCGGGTAACAATCAGCCCCAGCATTTT | CSAVGGAGNNQPQHF
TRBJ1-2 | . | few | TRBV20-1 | TGCAGTGCTAAGAAACAGGGAGGAACTAACTATGGCTACACCTTC | CSAKKQGGTNYGYTF
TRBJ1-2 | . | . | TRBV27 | TGTGCCAGCAGTGAGAGGGGAAGCTATGGCTACACCTTC | CASSERGSYGYTF